The clone carrying this TCR beta chain was observed a few times. This entry belongs to a study of early T cells in non-severe SARS-CoV-2 infection. Germline-derived CDR1 and CDR2 are DFQATT and SNEGSKA (reference sequence). The CDR3 spans 13 residues. Trimming shortened V by 2 bases and J by 6 bases, and 13 bases separated the two germline ends. TCRdb ran MiXCR on the 5' RACE reads and lists one entry per CDR3 protein. The table records over 50,000 distinct CDR3 sequences, 7% to 10% of them present only once. The sequenced sample was whole blood. This clonotype was obtained from an adult who was a healthcare worker with PCR-confirmed SARS-CoV-2 infection or an uninfected control (not recorded which). The chain employs TRBV20-1 and TRBJ1-1; D remains ambiguous. As DNA, the CDR3 is TGCAGTGCTAGATGGGGTGGTGGGCCTGAAGCTTTCTTT. Translated: CSARWGGGPEAFF.